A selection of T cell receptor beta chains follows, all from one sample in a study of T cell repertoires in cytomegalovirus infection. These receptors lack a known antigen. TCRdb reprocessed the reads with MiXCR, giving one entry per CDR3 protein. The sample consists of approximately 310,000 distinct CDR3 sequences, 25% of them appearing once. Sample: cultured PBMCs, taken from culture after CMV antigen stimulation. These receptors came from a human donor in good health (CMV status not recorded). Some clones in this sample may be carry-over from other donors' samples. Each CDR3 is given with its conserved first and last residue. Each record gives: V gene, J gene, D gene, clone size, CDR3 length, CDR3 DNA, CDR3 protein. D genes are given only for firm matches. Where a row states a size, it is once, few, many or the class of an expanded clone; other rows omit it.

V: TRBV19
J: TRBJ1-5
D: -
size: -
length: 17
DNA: TGTGCCAGTAGTATAAGTCCCCCCAGGGGAGGCAATCAGCCCCAGCATTTT
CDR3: CASSISPPRGGNQPQHF

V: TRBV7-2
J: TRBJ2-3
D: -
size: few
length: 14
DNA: TGTGCCAGCAGCTCCTACGGTCAGGAGTTGGCGCAGTATTTT
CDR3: CASSSYGQELAQYF

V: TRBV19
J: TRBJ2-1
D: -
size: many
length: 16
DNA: TGTGCCAGTAGTTCGCGCCGGACCGAATCTTACAATGAGCAGTTCTTC
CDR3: CASSSRRTESYNEQFF

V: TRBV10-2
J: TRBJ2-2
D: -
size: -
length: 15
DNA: TGCGCCAGCAGTGAATGGGGGAGTGGAACCGGGGAGCTGTTTTTT
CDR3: CASSEWGSGTGELFF

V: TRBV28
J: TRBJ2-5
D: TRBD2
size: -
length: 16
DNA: TGTGCCAGCAGTTTATGGCTAGCGGGAGTGTCAGAGACCCAGTACTTC
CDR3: CASSLWLAGVSETQYF

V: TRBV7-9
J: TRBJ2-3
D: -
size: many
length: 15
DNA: TGTGCCAGCAGCTTAGTTCTAGGATACACAGATACGCAGTATTTT
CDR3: CASSLVLGYTDTQYF

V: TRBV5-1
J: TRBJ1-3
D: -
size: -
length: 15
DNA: TGCGCCACTACGACAGCCCCAAACTCTGGAAACACCATATATTTT
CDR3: CATTTAPNSGNTIYF

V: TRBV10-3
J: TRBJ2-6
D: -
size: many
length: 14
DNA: TGTGCCATCAGTGAGACAGTTGGGGCCAACGTCCTGACTTTC
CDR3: CAISETVGANVLTF

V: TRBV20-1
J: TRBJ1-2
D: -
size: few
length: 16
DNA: TGCAGTGCTAGATCCCCACAGGGATCGGCTAACTATGGCTACACCTTC
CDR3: CSARSPQGSANYGYTF

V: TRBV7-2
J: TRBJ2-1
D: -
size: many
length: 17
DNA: TGTGCCAGCAGCTTAGCATTGCTCGTCGTGTCCTACAATGAGCAGTTCTTC
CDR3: CASSLALLVVSYNEQFF

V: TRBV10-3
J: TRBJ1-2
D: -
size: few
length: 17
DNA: TGTGCCATCAGTGAAGGGCTGCGGGACTCGGCCCTCTATGGCTACACCTTC
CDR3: CAISEGLRDSALYGYTF

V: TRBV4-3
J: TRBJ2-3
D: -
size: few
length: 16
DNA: TGCGCCAGCAGCCAAGATCTGATCCGAGGGGTGGATACGCAGTATTTT
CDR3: CASSQDLIRGVDTQYF

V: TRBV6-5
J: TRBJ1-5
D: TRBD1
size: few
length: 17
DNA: TGTGCCAGCAGGCAGGACCACGGACAGGGGGCTACTCAGCCCCAGCATTTT
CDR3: CASRQDHGQGATQPQHF

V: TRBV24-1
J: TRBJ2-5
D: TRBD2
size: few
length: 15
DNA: TGTGCCACCAGTGAACTCGGGACTAGCGAAGAGACCCAGTACTTC
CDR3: CATSELGTSEETQYF

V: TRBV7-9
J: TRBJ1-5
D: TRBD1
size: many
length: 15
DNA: TGTGCCAGCAGCCTCGGACAGGATAGCAATCAGCCCCAGCATTTT
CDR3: CASSLGQDSNQPQHF

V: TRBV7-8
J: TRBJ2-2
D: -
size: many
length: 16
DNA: TGTGCCAGCAGCTCCTCCGGGGCGGCATACACCGGGGAGCTGTTTTTT
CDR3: CASSSSGAAYTGELFF

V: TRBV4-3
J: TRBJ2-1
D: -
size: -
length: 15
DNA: TGCGCCAGCAGCCCCAGTCATATCTCCTACAATGAGCAGTTCTTC
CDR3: CASSPSHISYNEQFF

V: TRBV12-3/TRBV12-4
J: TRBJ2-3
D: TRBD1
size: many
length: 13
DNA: TGTGCCAGCAGAACAGGGGGCCCAGATACGCAGTATTTT
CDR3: CASRTGGPDTQYF

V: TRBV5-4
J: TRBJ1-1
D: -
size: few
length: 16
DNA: TGTGCCAGCAGCTGGGGCAGGCGAAATCAGAACACTGAAGCTTTCTTT
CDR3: CASSWGRRNQNTEAFF

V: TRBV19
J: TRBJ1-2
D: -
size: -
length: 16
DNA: TGTGCCAGTAGTCCATGGAGGGGGGGCGCGGACTATGGCTACACCTTC
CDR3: CASSPWRGGADYGYTF

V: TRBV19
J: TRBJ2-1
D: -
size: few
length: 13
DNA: TGTGCCAGTAGTACACTAGTTCCCGGTGAGCAGTTCTTC
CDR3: CASSTLVPGEQFF

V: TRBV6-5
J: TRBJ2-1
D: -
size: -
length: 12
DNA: TGTGCCAGCAGTTACGGTTCGGATGAGCAGTTCTTC
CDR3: CASSYGSDEQFF

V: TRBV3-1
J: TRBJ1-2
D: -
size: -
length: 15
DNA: TGTGCCAGCAGCCAAGATCGACGACCCTGGAATGGCTACACCTTC
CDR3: CASSQDRRPWNGYTF

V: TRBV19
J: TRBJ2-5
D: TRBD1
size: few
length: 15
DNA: TGTGCCAGTAGCCGACAGGGGGCCCCCCAAGAGACCCAGTACTTC
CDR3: CASSRQGAPQETQYF

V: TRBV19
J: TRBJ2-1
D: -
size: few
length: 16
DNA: TGTGCCAGTAGTATAGATCCAAGAGCGACCTACAATGAGCAGTTCTTC
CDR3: CASSIDPRATYNEQFF

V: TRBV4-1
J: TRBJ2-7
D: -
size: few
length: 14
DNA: TGCGCCAGCAGCCCACAGGGCTTCGGCTACGAGCAGTACTTC
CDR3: CASSPQGFGYEQYF

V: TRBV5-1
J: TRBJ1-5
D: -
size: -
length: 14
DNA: TGCGCCAGCAGCAAACAGGGAGGCAATCAGCCCCAGCATTTT
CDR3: CASSKQGGNQPQHF

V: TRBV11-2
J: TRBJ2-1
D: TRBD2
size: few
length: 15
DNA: TGTGCCAGCAGCCCTACTAGCGGGATAAAAAATGAGCAGTTCTTC
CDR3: CASSPTSGIKNEQFF

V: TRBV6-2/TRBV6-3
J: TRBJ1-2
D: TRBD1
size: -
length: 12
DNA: TGTGCCAGCATAAAGGGGGCCTATGGCTACACCTTC
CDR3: CASIKGAYGYTF

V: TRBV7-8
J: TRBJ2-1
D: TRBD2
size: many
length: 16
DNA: TGTGCCAGCAGCTTAGTTCCTAGCGGAGCGGACAATGAGCAGTTCTTC
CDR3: CASSLVPSGADNEQFF

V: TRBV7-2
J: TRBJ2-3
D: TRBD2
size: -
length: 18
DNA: TGTGCCAGCAGCTTAGCCGGGGGTAGCGGGATCAGCACAGATACGCAGTATTTT
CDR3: CASSLAGGSGISTDTQYF

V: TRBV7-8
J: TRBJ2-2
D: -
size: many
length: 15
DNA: TGTGCCAGCAGCTCTCCTAGCCGGGACACCGGGGAGCTGTTTTTT
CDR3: CASSSPSRDTGELFF

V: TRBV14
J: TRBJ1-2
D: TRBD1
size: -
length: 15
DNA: TGTGCCAGCAGCCAAGGACAGGGAAGGTCCTATGGCTACACCTTC
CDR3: CASSQGQGRSYGYTF

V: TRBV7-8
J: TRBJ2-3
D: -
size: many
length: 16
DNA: TGTGCCAGCAGCTTAAGGGGTTTACCCCCCACAGATACGCAGTATTTT
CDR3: CASSLRGLPPTDTQYF

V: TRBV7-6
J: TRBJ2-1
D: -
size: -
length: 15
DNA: TGTGCCAGCAGCTCAGCCAATGGGCGAGAAAATGAGCAGTTCTTC
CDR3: CASSSANGRENEQFF

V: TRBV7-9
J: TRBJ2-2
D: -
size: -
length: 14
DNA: TGTGCCAGCAGCCAAGGGGATTACACCGGGGAGCTGTTTTTT
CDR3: CASSQGDYTGELFF

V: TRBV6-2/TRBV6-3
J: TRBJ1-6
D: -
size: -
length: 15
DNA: TGTGCCAGCAGTTCCCGACAGGCGCTTGATTCACCCCTCCACTTT
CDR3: CASSSRQALDSPLHF

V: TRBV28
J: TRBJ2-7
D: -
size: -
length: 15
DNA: TGTGCCAGTCGTGGGGGGCGCCACCCCACCTACGAGCAGTACTTC
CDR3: CASRGGRHPTYEQYF

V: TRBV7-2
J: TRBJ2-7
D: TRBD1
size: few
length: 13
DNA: TGTGCCAGCAGGGACAGGTCAACCTACGAGCAGTACTTC
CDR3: CASRDRSTYEQYF

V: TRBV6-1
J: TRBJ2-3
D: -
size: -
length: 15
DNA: TGTGCCAGCAGTCCTCGTGGAGCGGCCACAGATACGCAGTATTTT
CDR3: CASSPRGAATDTQYF

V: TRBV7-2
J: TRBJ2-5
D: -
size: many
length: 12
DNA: TGTGCCAGCAGCCAGGTCGTGGAGACCCAGTACTTC
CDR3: CASSQVVETQYF

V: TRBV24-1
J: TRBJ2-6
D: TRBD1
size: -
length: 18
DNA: TGTGCCACCAGTGACCTCGGGACAGGTCTCTCTGGGGCCAACGTCCTGACTTTC
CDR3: CATSDLGTGLSGANVLTF

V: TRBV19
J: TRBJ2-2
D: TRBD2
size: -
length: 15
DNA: TGTGCCAGTAGTATGTTAGCGGGAGGAGCCGGGGAGCTGTTTTTT
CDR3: CASSMLAGGAGELFF

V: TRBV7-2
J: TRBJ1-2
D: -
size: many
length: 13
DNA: TGTGCCAGCAGCTCGACAGGACCCTATGGCTACACCTTC
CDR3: CASSSTGPYGYTF

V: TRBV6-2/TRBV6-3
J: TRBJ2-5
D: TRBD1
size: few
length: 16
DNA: TGTGCCAGCAGGTCCGGGACAGGGTGGAGAGAAGAGACCCAGTACTTC
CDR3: CASRSGTGWREETQYF

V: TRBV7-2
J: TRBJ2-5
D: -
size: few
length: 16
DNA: TGTGCCAGCAGCTCAATATGGGCTAGACACAAGGAGACCCAGTACTTC
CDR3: CASSSIWARHKETQYF

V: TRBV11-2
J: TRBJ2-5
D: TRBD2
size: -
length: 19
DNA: TGTGCCAGCAGCTTAGATGTGGGACTAGCGGGAGGGAAGCAAGAGACCCAGTACTTC
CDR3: CASSLDVGLAGGKQETQYF

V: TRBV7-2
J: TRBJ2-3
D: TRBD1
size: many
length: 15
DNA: TGTGCCAGCAGCTTTAGGACAGGGGAGGGGGATACGCAGTATTTT
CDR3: CASSFRTGEGDTQYF

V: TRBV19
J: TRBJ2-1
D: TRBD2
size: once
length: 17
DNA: TGTGCCAGTAGGAATGGACTAGCGGGCCTGTCCTACAATGAGCAGTTCTTC
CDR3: CASRNGLAGLSYNEQFF

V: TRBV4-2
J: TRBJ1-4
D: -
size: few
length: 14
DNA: TGTGCCAGCAGCCAAGACGGAGGGAATGAAAAACTGTTTTTT
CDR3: CASSQDGGNEKLFF

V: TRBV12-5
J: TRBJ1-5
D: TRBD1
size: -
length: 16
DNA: TGTGCTAGTGGTTTGGTAACAGGGGCCCTCAATCAGCCCCAGCATTTT
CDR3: CASGLVTGALNQPQHF

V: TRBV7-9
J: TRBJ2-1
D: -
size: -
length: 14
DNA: TGTGCCAGCAGGGACAGAAGCTCCTACAATGAGCAGTTCTTC
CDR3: CASRDRSSYNEQFF

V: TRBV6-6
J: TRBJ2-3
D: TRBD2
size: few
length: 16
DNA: TGTGCCAGCAGTTACTGGGGCGGGGGTAGCACAGATACGCAGTATTTT
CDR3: CASSYWGGGSTDTQYF

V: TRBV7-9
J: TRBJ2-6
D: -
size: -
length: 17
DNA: TGTGCCAGCAGCTTACGGCTTATCCTCTCTGGGGCCAACGTCCTGACTTTC
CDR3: CASSLRLILSGANVLTF

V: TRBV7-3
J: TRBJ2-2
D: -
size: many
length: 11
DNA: TGTGCCAGCAGCTCAACCGGGGAGCTGTTTTTT
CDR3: CASSSTGELFF

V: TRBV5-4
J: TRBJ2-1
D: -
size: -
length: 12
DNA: TGTGCCAGCAGCTCCCTTCTTGGTGAGCAGTTCTTC
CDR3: CASSSLLGEQFF

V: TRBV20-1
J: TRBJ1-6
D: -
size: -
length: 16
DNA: TGCAGTGCTAGGGATACCCGGACCAGGGGCGATTCACCCCTCCACTTT
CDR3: CSARDTRTRGDSPLHF